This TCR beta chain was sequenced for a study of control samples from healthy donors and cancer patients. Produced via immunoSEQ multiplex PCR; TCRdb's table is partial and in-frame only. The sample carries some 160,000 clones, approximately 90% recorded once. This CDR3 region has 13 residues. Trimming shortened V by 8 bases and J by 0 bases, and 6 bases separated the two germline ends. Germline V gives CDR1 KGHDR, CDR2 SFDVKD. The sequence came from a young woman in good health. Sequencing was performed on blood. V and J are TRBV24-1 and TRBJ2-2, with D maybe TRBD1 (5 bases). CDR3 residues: CATKDTNTGELFF. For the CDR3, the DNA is TGTGCCACCAAGGACACGAACACCGGGGAGCTGTTTTTT.